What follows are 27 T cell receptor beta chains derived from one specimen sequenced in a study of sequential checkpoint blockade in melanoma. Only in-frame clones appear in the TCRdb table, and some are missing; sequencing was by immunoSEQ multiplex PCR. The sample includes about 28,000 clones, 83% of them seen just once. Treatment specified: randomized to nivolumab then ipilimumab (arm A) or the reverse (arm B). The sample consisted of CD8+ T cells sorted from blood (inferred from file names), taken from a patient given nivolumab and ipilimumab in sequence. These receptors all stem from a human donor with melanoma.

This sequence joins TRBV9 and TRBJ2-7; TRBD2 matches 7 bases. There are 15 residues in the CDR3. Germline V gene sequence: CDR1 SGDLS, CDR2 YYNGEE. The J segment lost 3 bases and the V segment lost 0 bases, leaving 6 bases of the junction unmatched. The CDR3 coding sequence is TGTGCCAGCAGCGTAGAGTGGGCGGGAGTCTACGAGCAGTACTTC. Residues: CASSVEWAGVYEQYF.

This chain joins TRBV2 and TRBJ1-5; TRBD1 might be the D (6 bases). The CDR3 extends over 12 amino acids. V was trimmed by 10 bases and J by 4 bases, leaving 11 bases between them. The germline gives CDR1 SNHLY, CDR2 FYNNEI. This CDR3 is CAIGRGNQPQHF. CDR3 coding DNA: TGTGCCATTGGGAGGGGGAATCAGCCCCAGCATTTT.

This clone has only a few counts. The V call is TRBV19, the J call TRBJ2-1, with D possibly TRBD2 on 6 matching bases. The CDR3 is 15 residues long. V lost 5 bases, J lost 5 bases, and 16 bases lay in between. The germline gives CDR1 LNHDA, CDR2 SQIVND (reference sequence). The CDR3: CASSRLPGGNNEQFF. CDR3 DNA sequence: TGTGCCAGTAGTCGACTACCCGGGGGTAACAATGAGCAGTTCTTC.

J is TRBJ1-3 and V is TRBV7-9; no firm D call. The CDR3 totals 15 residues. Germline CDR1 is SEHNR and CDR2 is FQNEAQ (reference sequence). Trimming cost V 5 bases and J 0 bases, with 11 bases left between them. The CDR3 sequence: CASSQDDSSGNTIYF. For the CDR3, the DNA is TGTGCCAGCAGCCAGGATGATAGCTCTGGAAACACCATATATTTT.

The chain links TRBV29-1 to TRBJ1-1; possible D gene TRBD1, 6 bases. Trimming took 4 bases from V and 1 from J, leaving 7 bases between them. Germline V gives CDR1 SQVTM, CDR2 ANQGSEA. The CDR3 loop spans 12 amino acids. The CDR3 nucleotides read TGCAGCGTTGTGGGACAGAACACTGAAGCTTTCTTT. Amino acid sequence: CSVVGQNTEAFF.

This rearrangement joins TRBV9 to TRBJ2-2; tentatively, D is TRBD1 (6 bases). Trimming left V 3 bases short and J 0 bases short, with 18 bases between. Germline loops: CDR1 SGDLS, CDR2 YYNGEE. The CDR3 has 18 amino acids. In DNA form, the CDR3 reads TGTGCCAGCAGCGCCCCCGGACAGCCGACCGCGAACACCGGGGAGCTGTTTTTT. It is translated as CASSAPGQPTANTGELFF.

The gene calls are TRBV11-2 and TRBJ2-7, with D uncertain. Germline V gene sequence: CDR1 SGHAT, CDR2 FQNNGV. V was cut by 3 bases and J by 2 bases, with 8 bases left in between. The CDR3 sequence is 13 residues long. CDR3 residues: CASSLSETYEQYF. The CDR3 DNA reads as TGTGCCAGCAGCTTGTCGGAGACCTACGAGCAGTACTTC.

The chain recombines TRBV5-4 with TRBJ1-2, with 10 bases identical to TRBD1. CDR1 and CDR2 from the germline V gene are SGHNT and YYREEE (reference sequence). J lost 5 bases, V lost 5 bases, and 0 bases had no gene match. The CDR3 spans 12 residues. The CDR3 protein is CASRGQGYGYTF. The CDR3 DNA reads TGTGCCAGCAGGGGACAGGGGTATGGCTACACCTTC.

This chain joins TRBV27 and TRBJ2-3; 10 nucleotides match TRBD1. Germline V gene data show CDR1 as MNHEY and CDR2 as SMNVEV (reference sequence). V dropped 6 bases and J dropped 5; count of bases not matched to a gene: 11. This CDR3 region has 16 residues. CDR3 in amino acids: CASSGPGTGEGDTQYF. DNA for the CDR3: TGTGCCAGCAGCGGCCCCGGGACAGGGGAGGGAGATACGCAGTATTTT.

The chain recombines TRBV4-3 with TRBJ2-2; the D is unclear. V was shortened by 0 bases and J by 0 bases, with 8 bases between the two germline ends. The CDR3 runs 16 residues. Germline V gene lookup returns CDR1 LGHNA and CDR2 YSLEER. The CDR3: CASSQDSSANTGELFF. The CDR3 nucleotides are TGCGCCAGCAGCCAAGATAGCAGCGCGAACACCGGGGAGCTGTTTTTT.

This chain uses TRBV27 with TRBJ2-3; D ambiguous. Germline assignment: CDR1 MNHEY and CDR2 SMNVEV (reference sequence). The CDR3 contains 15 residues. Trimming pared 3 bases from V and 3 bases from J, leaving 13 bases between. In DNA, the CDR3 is TGTGCCAGCAGTTTCCTCCCAACGGGTACAGATACGCAGTATTTT. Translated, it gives CASSFLPTGTDTQYF.

CDR3 loop: CATSEYRGANEQFF. For the CDR3, the DNA is TGTGCCACCAGCGAATACAGGGGGGCGAATGAGCAGTTCTTC. J is TRBJ2-1 and V is TRBV15; 8 nucleotides agree with TRBD1. Germline CDR1 and CDR2: LNHNV and YYDKDF (reference sequence). This CDR3 has 14 residues. V lost 5 bases to trimming and J lost 7 bases; unmatched junction nucleotides: 7.

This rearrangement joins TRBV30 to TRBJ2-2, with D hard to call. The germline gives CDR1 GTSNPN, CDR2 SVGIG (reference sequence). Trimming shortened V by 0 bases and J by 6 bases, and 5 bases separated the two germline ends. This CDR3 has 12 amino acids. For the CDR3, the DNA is TGTGCCTGGAGTGTCTTTCCCGGGGAGCTGTTTTTT. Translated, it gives CAWSVFPGELFF. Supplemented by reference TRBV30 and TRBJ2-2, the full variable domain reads SQTIHQWPATLVQPVGSPLSLECTVEGTSNPNLYWYRQAAGRGLQLLFYSVGIGQISSEVPQNLSASRPQDRQFILSSKKLLLSDSGFYLCAWSVFPGELFFGEGSRLTVL.

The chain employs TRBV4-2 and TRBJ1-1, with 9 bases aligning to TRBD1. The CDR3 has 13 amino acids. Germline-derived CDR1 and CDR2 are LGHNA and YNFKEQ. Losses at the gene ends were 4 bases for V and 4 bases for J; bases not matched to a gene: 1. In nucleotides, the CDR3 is TGTGCCAGCAGCCCGACAGGGGGCACTGAAGCTTTCTTT. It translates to CASSPTGGTEAFF.

The CDR3 protein is CASSPKDSYGYTF. The CDR3 bases are TGTGCCAGCAGCCCGAAGGACAGCTATGGCTACACCTTC. This chain connects TRBV7-9 to TRBJ1-2, with D perhaps TRBD1 (6 bases). V gave up 5 bases and J gave up 4 bases, with 11 bases separating them. This CDR3 has 13 amino acids. Germline loops: CDR1 SEHNR, CDR2 FQNEAQ (reference sequence).

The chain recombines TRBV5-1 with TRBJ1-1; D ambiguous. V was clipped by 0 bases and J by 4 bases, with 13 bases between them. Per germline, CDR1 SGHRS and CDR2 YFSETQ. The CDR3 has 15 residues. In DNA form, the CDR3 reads TGCGCCAGCAGCTTGGAGGAGGGCTTGAGCACTGAAGCTTTCTTT. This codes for CASSLEEGLSTEAFF.

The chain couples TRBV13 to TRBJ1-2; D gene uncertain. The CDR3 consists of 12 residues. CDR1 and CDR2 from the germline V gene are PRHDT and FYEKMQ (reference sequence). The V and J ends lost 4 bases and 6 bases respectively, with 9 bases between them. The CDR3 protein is CASSSSMDGYTF. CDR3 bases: TGTGCCAGCAGCTCTAGTATGGATGGCTACACCTTC.

The CDR3 DNA reads as TGTGCCAGCAGCGTTTTTGGGGGGGGAGACACAGATACGCAGTATTTT. Amino acids: CASSVFGGGDTDTQYF. The chain is built from TRBV7-3 and TRBJ2-3; TRBD2 matches 7 bases. CDR1 and CDR2 (germline): SGHTA, FQGTGA. J gave up 2 bases and V 5 bases, and 10 bases lay outside the gene matches. The CDR3 runs to 16 residues.

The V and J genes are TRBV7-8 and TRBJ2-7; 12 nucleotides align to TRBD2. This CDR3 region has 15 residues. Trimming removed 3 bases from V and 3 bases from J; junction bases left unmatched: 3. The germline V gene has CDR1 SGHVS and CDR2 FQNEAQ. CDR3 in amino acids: CASSFPGLAGYEQYF. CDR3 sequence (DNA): TGTGCCAGCAGCTTCCCGGGACTAGCGGGCTACGAGCAGTACTTC.

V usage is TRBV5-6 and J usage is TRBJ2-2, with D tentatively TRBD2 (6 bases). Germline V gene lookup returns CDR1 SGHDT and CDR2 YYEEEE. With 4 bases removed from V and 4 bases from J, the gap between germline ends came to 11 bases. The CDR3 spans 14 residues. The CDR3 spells CASSGGTSTGELFF. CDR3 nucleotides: TGTGCCAGCAGCGGTGGGACTTCCACCGGGGAGCTGTTTTTT. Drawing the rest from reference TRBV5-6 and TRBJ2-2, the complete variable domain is DAGVTQSPTHLIKTRGQQVTLRCSPKSGHDTVSWYQQALGQGPQFIFQYYEEEERQRGNFPDRFSGHQFPNYSSELNVNALLLGDSALYLCASSGGTSTGELFFGEGSRLTVL.

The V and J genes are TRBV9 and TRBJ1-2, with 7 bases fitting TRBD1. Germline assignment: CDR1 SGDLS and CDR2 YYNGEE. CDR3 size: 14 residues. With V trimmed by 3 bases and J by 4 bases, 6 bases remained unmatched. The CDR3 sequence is CASSGRDSRYGYTF. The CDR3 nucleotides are TGTGCCAGCAGCGGCCGGGACAGTCGCTATGGCTACACCTTC.

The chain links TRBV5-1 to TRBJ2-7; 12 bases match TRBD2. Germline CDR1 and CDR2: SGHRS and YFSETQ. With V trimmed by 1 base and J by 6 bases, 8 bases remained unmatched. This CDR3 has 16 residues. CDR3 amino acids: CASSLTSGRTDSEQYF. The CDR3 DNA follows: TGCGCCAGCAGCTTGACTAGCGGGAGGACGGATAGCGAGCAGTACTTC.

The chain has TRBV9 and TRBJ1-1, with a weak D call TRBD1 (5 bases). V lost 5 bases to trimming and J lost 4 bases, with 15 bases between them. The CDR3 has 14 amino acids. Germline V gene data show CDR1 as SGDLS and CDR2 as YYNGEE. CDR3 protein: CASREVGGITEAFF. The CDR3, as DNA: TGTGCCAGCAGGGAAGTGGGGGGGATCACTGAAGCTTTCTTT.

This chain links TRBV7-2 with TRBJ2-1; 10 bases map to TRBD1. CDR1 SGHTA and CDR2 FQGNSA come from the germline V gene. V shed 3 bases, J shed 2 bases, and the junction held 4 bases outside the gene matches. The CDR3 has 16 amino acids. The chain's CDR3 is CASSFPGTGAYNEQFF. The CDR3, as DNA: TGTGCCAGCAGCTTTCCCGGGACAGGGGCCTACAATGAGCAGTTCTTC.

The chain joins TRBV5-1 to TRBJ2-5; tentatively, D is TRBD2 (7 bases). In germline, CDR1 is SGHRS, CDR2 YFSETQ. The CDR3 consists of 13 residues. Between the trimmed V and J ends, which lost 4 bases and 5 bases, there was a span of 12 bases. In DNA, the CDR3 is TGCGCCAGCAGCAACCCGGGGGGCGAGACCCAGTACTTC. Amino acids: CASSNPGGETQYF. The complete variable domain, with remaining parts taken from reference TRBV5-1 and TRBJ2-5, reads KAGVTQTPRYLIKTRGQQVTLSCSPISGHRSVSWYQQTPGQGLQFLFEYFSETQRNKGNFPGRFSGRQFSNSRSEMNVSTLELGDSALYLCASSNPGGETQYFGPGTRLLVL.

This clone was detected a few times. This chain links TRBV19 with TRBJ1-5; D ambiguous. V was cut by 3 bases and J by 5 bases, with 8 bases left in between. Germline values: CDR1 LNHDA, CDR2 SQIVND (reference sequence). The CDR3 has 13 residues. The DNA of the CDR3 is TGTGCCAGTAGTATCCTCCCCTATCAGCCCCAGCATTTT. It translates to CASSILPYQPQHF.

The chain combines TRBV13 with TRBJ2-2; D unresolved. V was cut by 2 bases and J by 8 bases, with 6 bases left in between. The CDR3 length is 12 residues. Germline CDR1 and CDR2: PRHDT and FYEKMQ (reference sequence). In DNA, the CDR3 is TGTGCCAGCAGCTTATCCAGGGGGGAGCTGTTTTTT. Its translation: CASSLSRGELFF.